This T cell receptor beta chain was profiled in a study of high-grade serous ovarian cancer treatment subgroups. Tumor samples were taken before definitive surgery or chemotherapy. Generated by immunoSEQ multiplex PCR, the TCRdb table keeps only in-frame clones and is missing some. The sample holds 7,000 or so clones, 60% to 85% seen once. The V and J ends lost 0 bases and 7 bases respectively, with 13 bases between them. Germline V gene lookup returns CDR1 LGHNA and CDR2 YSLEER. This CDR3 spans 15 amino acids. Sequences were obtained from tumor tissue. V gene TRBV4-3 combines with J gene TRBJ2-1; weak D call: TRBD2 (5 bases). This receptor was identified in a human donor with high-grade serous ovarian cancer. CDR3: CASSQERQRLNEQFF. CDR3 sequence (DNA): TGCGCCAGCAGCCAAGAGAGGCAGCGGCTTAATGAGCAGTTCTTC.